These 19 T cell receptor beta chains were all obtained from the same sample, sequenced in a study of blood T cells in healthy people across ages. PCR was performed a second time for about 7 to 12 cycles using a sample-barcoded 5' primer and a J-beta primer mix. Via MiXCR, TCRdb re-called the 5' RACE reads, giving one row per CDR3 protein. The sample lists under 1,000,000 distinct CDR3 sequences; 35% to 40% were seen once. Sequenced input: blood. These receptors all come from a man between 18 and 35 years old in good health.

As regards this clonotype: This clone may be a read error of a much larger clone one base away. This chain links TRBV28 with TRBJ2-5; 11 nucleotides line up with TRBD2. The J call may be in error: the DNA end matches TRBJ2-1 better. Per germline, CDR1 MDHEN and CDR2 SYDVKM. The CDR3 spans 15 residues. As DNA, the CDR3 is TGTGCCAGCAGCCTGCTAGCGGGGGGTAGGAAGACCCAGTTCTTC. It specifies CASSLLAGGRKTQFF.

In its sample, this clonotype was seen once. V usage is TRBV11-2 and J usage is TRBJ2-2, with TRBD2 matching 10 bases. The V gene's germline CDR1 is SGHAT and CDR2 FQNNGV. The CDR3 is made up of 16 amino acids. With V trimmed by 11 bases and J by 3 bases, 12 bases remained unmatched. The CDR3 DNA is TGTGCCGGACAGCTGGGGCTAGCGGGGGACACCGGGGAGCTGTTTTTT. This codes for CAGQLGLAGDTGELFF.

There are many counts of this clonotype. The chain couples TRBV7-2 to TRBJ1-2, with D maybe TRBD1 (6 bases). Trimming stripped 5 bases from V and 6 bases from J, with 16 bases between. The CDR3 is made up of 14 amino acids. In germline, CDR1 is SGHTA, CDR2 FQGNSA. CDR3 residues: CASSAQQGGDGYTF. The DNA of the CDR3 is TGTGCCAGCAGCGCCCAACAGGGAGGGGATGGCTACACCTTC.

This clonotype came up a few times. This chain connects TRBV20-1 to TRBJ1-2; possible D gene TRBD1, 6 bases. Germline assignment: CDR1 DFQATT and CDR2 SNEGSKA (reference sequence). Trimming removed 5 bases from V and 7 bases from J, with 20 bases in between. CDR3 size: 14 residues. This CDR3 is CSAPPRGARGGYTF. CDR3 bases: TGCAGTGCTCCCCCTAGGGGGGCAAGGGGTGGCTACACCTTC.

The chain joins TRBV7-9 to TRBJ2-3, with a possible D match to TRBD1 (6 bases). Trimming removed 2 bases at V and 5 bases at J, with 11 bases between. The CDR3 consists of 14 residues. Germline V gives CDR1 SEHNR, CDR2 FQNEAQ (reference sequence). Written as DNA, the CDR3 is TGTGCCAGCAGCTTAACCGAACAGGGAGATACGCAGTATTTT. Protein sequence: CASSLTEQGDTQYF.

The V gene is TRBV14, the J gene TRBJ1-2, with 8 nucleotides matching TRBD1. CDR3 length: 17 residues. The germline CDR1 and CDR2 sequences are SGHDN and FVKESK. Unmatched junction bases numbered 11, after V lost 0 bases and J lost 5 bases. This CDR3 reads CASSQDLGQGAFYGYTF. DNA of the CDR3: TGTGCCAGCAGCCAAGATCTGGGGCAGGGGGCGTTTTATGGCTACACCTTC. Complete variable domain (other parts from reference TRBV14 and TRBJ1-2): EAGVTQFPSHSVIEKGQTVTLRCDPISGHDNLYWYRRVMGKEIKFLLHFVKESKQDESGMPNNRFLAERTGGTYSTLKVQPAELEDSGVYFCASSQDLGQGAFYGYTFGSGTRLTVV.

In its sample, this clonotype was seen many times. This chain joins TRBV7-6 and TRBJ2-3; no clear D. V was cut by 6 bases and J by 1 base, with 14 bases left in between. This CDR3 has 15 amino acids. CDR1 and CDR2 (germline): SGHVS, FNYEAQ. Here the CDR3 DNA reads TGTGCCAGCAGTTTATCCGTCGGCGGCACAGATACGCAGTATTTT. This encodes CASSLSVGGTDTQYF.

J is TRBJ2-2 and V is TRBV5-1; perhaps TRBD1 as D (5 bases). V lost 4 bases, J lost 2 bases, and 15 bases lay in between. Germline V lookup: CDR1 SGHRS, CDR2 YFSETQ. This CDR3 is 16 amino acids long. This CDR3 reads CASSLSTDTNTGELFF. The DNA of the CDR3 is TGCGCCAGCAGCCTGAGCACGGACACTAACACCGGGGAGCTGTTTTTT.

This clonotype was found many times. The chain carries TRBV20-1 and TRBJ2-1; 9 bases align to TRBD2. The CDR3 spans 16 residues. Losses at the gene ends were 6 bases for V and 3 bases for J; bases not matched to a gene: 12. Germline V gene sequence: CDR1 DFQATT, CDR2 SNEGSKA (reference sequence). DNA for the CDR3: TGCAGTGCGCCGCGACCGGGACTAGCCGGCTACAATGAGCAGTTCTTC. It yields the protein CSAPRPGLAGYNEQFF.

This clonotype was seen a handful of times. The chain's CDR3 is CSASHKLVQEQYF. In DNA, the CDR3 is TGCAGTGCTAGTCACAAACTGGTCCAGGAGCAGTACTTC. The chain carries TRBV20-1 and TRBJ2-5; D is unresolved. The CDR3 length is 13 residues. V was shortened by 3 bases and J by 11 bases, with 19 bases between the two germline ends. CDR1 is DFQATT, CDR2 SNEGSKA, per germline (reference sequence).

The rearrangement uses TRBV28 and TRBJ2-3; 7 positions match TRBD1. V lost 4 bases to trimming and J lost 3 bases; unmatched junction nucleotides: 4. This CDR3 is built from 14 residues. CDR1 and CDR2 (germline): MDHEN, SYDVKM. This CDR3 is CASSYETGTDTQYF. DNA of the CDR3: TGTGCCAGCAGTTATGAGACAGGGACAGATACGCAGTATTTT.

This clonotype was picked up many times. The chain couples TRBV6-2 or TRBV6-3 to TRBJ1-2; D unclear. Looked up from germline, CDR1 is MNHEY and CDR2 is SVGEGT. This CDR3 is built from 12 residues. The germline V and J ends were trimmed by 4 bases and 2 bases, with 5 bases remaining between them. As DNA, the CDR3 is TGTGCCAGCAGTTCAGAGAACTATGGCTACACCTTC. Residues: CASSSENYGYTF.

This clonotype was seen more than once but under ten times. The chain joins TRBV3-1 to TRBJ2-7; 9 bases are shared with TRBD2. CDR1 is LGHDT, CDR2 YNNKEL, per germline (reference sequence). CDR3 length equals 17 residues. V lost 4 bases and J lost 2; bases outside the gene matches: 12. The CDR3: CASSPYPSGDHPYEQYF. In DNA, the CDR3 is TGTGCCAGCAGCCCCTACCCTAGCGGGGACCACCCCTACGAGCAGTACTTC.

This clonotype was picked up one time. The J gene is TRBJ1-2, the V gene TRBV4-2; no definite D call. Trimming took off 11 bases at V and 0 bases at J, with 16 bases between the two ends. The CDR3 totals 14 residues. CDR1 and CDR2 from the germline V gene are LGHNA and YNFKEQ. CDR3 amino acids: CAYRTGPPNYGYTF. In nucleotides, the CDR3 is TGTGCCTACCGGACCGGCCCTCCTAACTATGGCTACACCTTC.

V is TRBV29-1 and J is TRBJ1-4; possible D gene TRBD1, 5 bases. V shed 4 bases and J shed 7 bases, with 13 bases lying between them. The length of the CDR3 is 13 residues. The V gene's germline CDR1 is SQVTM and CDR2 ANQGSEA. The CDR3 protein is CSVVDRDIEKLFF. CDR3 in DNA: TGCAGCGTTGTTGACAGAGACATTGAAAAACTGTTTTTT.

In its sample, this clonotype was seen once. The chain recombines TRBV4-2 with TRBJ2-2, with TRBD1 as a possible D gene (6 bases). Germline V CDR1 and CDR2: LGHNA, YNFKEQ. V was shortened by 1 base and J by 0 bases, with 12 bases between the two germline ends. The CDR3 has 17 residues. The CDR3 protein is CASSQVFGQSNTGELFF. CDR3 DNA: TGTGCCAGCAGCCAAGTTTTCGGACAGTCGAACACCGGGGAGCTGTTTTTT.

There are a few counts of this clonotype. This chain's CDR3 is CASSLADSSRTNEKLFF. CDR3 DNA: TGCGCCAGCAGCTTGGCCGACAGTAGCCGAACTAATGAAAAACTGTTTTTT. V is TRBV5-1 and J is TRBJ1-4; D is possibly TRBD1 (5 bases). Trimming took 0 bases from V and 1 from J, leaving 13 bases between them. CDR3 length equals 17 residues. Germline V lookup: CDR1 SGHRS, CDR2 YFSETQ.

V gene TRBV4-1 combines with J gene TRBJ2-1; 12 bases align to TRBD2. The CDR3 has 16 residues. Unmatched junction bases numbered 4, after V lost 3 bases and J lost 4 bases. CDR1 is MGHRA, CDR2 YSYEKL, per germline. The CDR3 bases are TGCGCCAGCAGCCACACCCTAGCGGGGGGGTACAATGAGCAGTTCTTC. It codes for CASSHTLAGGYNEQFF.

There are many counts of this clonotype. The chain combines TRBV7-2 with TRBJ2-5; a possible D gene is TRBD1 (6 bases). With 3 bases removed from V and 5 bases from J, the gap between germline ends came to 10 bases. CDR3 length: 13 amino acids. The germline gives CDR1 SGHTA, CDR2 FQGNSA. For the CDR3, the DNA is TGTGCCAGCAGCTTGACAGGAGAGGAGACCCAGTACTTC. Translated: CASSLTGEETQYF.